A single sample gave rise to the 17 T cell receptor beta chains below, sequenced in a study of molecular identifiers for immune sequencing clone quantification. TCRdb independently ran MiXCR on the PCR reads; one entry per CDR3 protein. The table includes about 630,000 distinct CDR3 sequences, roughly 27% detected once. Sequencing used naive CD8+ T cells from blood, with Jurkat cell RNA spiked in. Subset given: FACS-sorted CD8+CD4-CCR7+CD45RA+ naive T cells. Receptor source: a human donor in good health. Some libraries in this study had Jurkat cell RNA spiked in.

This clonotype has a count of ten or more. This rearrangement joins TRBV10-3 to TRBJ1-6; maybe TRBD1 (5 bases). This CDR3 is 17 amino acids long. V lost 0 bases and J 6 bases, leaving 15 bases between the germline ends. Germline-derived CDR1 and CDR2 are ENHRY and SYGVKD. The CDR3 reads CAISESGGVELNSPLHF. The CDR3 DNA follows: TGTGCCATCAGTGAGTCTGGGGGTGTGGAGCTTAATTCACCCCTCCACTTT.

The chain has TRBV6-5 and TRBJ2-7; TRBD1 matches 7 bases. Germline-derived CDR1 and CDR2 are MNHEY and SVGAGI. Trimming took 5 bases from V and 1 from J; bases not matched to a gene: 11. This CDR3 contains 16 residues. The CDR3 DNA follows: TGTGCCAGCAGTGAAGGGGACAGTCCCGTTTCCTACGAGCAGTACTTC. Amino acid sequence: CASSEGDSPVSYEQYF.

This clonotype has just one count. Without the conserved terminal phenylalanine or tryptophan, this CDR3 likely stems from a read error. For the CDR3, the DNA is TGTGCCAGCAGCCAAGTACCCAGGGCTTTCGAGACCCAGTACCTC. This sequence encodes CASSQVPRAFETQYL. This chain connects TRBV5-6 to TRBJ2-5; possible D gene TRBD1, 5 bases. The germline V gene has CDR1 SGHDT and CDR2 YYEEEE. V dropped 4 bases and J dropped 5 bases, with 18 bases sitting between them. The CDR3 sequence is 15 residues long.

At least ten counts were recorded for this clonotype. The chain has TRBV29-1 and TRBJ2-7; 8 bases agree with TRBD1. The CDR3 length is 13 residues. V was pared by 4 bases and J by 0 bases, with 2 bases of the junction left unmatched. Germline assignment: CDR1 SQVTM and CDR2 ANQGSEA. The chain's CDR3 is CSVGGQDSYEQYF. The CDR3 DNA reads TGCAGCGTTGGGGGACAGGACTCCTACGAGCAGTACTTC.

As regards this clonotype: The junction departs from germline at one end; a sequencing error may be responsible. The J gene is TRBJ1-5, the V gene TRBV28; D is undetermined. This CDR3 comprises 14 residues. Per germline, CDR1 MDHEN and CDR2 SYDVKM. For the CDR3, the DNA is TGTGCCAGCAGGGAGCTAAGTAGCAATCAGCCCCGGCATTTT. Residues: CASRELSSNQPRHF.

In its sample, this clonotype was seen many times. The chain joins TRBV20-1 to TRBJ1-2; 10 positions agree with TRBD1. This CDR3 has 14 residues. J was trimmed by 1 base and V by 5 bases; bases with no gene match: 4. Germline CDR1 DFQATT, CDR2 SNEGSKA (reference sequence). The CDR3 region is CSAYGTGDNYGYTF. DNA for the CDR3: TGCAGTGCTTATGGGACAGGGGATAACTATGGCTACACCTTC.

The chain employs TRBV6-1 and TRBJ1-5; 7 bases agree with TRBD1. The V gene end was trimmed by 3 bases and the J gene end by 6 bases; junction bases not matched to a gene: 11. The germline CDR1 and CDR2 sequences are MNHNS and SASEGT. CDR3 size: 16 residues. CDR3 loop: CASSDYRGHTAQPQHF. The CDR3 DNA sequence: TGTGCCAGCAGTGATTACAGGGGACACACAGCTCAGCCCCAGCATTTT.

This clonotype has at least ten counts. Here the CDR3 reads CATSDFDSNQPQHF. In DNA, the CDR3 is TGTGCCACCAGTGATTTTGATTCGAATCAGCCCCAGCATTTT. V and J are TRBV24-1 and TRBJ1-5; D gene unclear. Per germline, CDR1 KGHDR and CDR2 SFDVKD. This CDR3 has 14 amino acids. Trimming left V 1 base short and J 4 bases short, with 7 bases between.

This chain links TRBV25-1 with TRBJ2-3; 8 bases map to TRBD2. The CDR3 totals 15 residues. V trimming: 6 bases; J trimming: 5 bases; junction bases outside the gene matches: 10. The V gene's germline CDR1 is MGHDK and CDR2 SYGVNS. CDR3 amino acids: CASREYSGTGDTQYF. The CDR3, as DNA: TGTGCCAGCAGGGAGTATAGCGGGACGGGAGATACGCAGTATTTT.

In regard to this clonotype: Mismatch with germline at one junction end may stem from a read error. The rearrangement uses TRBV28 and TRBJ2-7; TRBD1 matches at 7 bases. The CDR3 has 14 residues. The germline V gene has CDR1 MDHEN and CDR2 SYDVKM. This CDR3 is CASSHIQGRYEQHF. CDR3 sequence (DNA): TGTGCCAGCAGTCACATACAGGGGCGGTACGAGCAGCACTTC.

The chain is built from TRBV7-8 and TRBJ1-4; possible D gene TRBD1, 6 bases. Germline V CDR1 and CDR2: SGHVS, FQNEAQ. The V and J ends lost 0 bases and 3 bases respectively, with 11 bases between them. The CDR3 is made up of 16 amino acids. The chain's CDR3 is CASSLAWAGANEKLFF. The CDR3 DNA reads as TGTGCCAGCAGCTTAGCGTGGGCAGGGGCTAATGAAAAACTGTTTTTT.

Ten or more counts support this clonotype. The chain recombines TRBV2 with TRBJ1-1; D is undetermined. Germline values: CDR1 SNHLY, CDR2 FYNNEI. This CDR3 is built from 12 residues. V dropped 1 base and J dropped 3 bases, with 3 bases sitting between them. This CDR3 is CASSEGDTEAFF. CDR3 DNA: TGTGCCAGCAGTGAAGGGGACACTGAAGCTTTCTTT.

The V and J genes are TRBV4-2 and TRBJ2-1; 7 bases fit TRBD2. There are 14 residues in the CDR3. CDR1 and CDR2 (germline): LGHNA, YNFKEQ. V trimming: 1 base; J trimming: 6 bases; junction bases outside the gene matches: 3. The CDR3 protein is CASSQGAGFNEQFF. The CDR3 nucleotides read TGTGCCAGCAGCCAAGGAGCGGGATTCAATGAGCAGTTCTTC.

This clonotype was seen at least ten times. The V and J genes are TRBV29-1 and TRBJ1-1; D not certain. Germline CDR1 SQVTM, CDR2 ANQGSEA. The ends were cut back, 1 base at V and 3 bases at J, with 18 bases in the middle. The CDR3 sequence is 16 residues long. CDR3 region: CSVEGTHSAKDTEAFF. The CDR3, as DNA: TGCAGCGTTGAAGGGACTCATTCCGCGAAGGACACTGAAGCTTTCTTT.

CDR3 amino acids: CASGQGPQSANTGELFF. The CDR3 DNA sequence: TGTGCCTCCGGACAGGGCCCCCAATCCGCGAACACCGGGGAGCTGTTTTTT. The chain joins TRBV10-3 to TRBJ2-2; TRBD1 agrees at 8 bases. This CDR3 is 17 amino acids long. Unmatched junction bases numbered 14, after V lost 11 bases and J lost 0 bases. CDR1 and CDR2 from the germline V gene are ENHRY and SYGVKD.

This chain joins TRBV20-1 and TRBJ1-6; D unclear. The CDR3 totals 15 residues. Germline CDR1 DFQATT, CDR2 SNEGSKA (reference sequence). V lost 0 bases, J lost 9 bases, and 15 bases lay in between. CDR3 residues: CSARDWLSEGSPLHF. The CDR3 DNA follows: TGCAGTGCTAGAGATTGGTTGTCCGAGGGTTCACCCCTCCACTTT.

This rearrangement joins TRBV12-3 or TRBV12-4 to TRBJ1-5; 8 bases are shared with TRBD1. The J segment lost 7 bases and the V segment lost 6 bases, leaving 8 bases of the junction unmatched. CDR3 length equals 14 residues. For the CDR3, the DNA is TGTGCCAGCAGCCGGAGACAGGGGATGCAGCCCCAGCATTTT. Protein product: CASSRRQGMQPQHF.